This is a list of T cell receptor beta chains from one sample in a study of T cells after somatic rescue of genetic block. Profiled with immunoSEQ multiplex PCR; TCRdb holds only in-frame clones, not every one. The sample gives some 14,000 clones, about 70% of which show up once; 25% to 30% is in the top ten. Sequencing input: peripheral blood mononuclear cells (PBMCs). The origin of the receptors is a man younger than 35. The CDR3 runs from the conserved cysteine through the conserved F or W. A D gene is named only where the DNA matches it firmly. Size is stated for part of the rows, as once, few or many counts, or as a class when the clone is expanded.

CDR3aa | CDR3nt | d_gene | abundance | j_gene | v_gene | len
CASSSHQETQYF | TGTGCCAGCAGCTCCCACCAGGAGACCCAGTACTTC | NA | NA | TRBJ2-5 | TRBV7-7 | 12
CASSSSGRNFGELFF | TGTGCCAGCAGCAGCAGCGGGAGGAATTTCGGGGAGCTGTTTTTT | TRBD2 | few | TRBJ2-2 | TRBV6-6 | 15
CASSWQGGYGYTF | TGTGCCAGCAGCTGGCAGGGAGGGTATGGCTACACCTTC | NA | NA | TRBJ1-2 | TRBV5-6 | 13
CASSLSPHQPQHF | TGTGCCAGCAGCTTATCACCCCACCAGCCCCAGCATTTT | NA | NA | TRBJ1-5 | TRBV27 | 13
CAIYSTQETQYF | TGTGCCATCTACTCCACCCAAGAGACCCAGTACTTC | NA | NA | TRBJ2-5 | TRBV10-3 | 12
CASSPPGTGHYEQYF | TGTGCCAGCTCACCACCGGGGACAGGCCACTACGAGCAGTACTTC | TRBD1 | NA | TRBJ2-7 | TRBV18 | 15
CASSPGQVRGRGSPLHF | TGCGCCAGCAGCCCGGGACAGGTTAGGGGCCGCGGTTCACCCCTCCACTTT | TRBD1 | NA | TRBJ1-6 | TRBV5-1 | 17
CASSFSGQGGTEAFF | TGCGCCAGCAGCTTTTCCGGACAGGGAGGGACCGAAGCTTTCTTT | TRBD1 | NA | TRBJ1-1 | TRBV5-1 | 15
CASGAPAGQETQYF | TGTGCCAGCGGTGCTCCCGCAGGACAAGAGACCCAGTACTTC | NA | once | TRBJ2-5 | TRBV11-2 | 14
CATIQGALGYTF | TGTGCCACCATTCAGGGGGCGCTCGGCTACACCTTC | TRBD1 | few | TRBJ1-2 | TRBV28 | 12
CASSSSGGSDTQYF | TGTGCCAGCAGTTCTAGCGGGGGGTCAGATACGCAGTATTTT | TRBD2 | NA | TRBJ2-3 | TRBV2 | 14
CASSLRDPNSPLHF | TGCGCCAGCAGCCTAAGGGACCCTAATTCACCCCTCCACTTT | NA | NA | TRBJ1-6 | TRBV5-1 | 14
CAWSLMNTEAFF | TGTGCCTGGAGTCTTATGAACACTGAAGCTTTCTTT | NA | few | TRBJ1-1 | TRBV30 | 12
CAWSLGPPAGELFF | TGTGCCTGGAGTCTAGGACCACCCGCCGGGGAGCTGTTTTTT | NA | NA | TRBJ2-2 | TRBV30 | 14
CASSSTVNEKLFF | TGTGCCAGCAGCTCGACGGTGAATGAAAAACTGTTTTTT | NA | NA | TRBJ1-4 | TRBV5-6 | 13
CSVRTGSYEQYF | TGCAGCGTTCGGACAGGATCCTACGAGCAGTACTTC | TRBD1 | NA | TRBJ2-7 | TRBV29-1 | 12
CASSLYGYEQYF | TGTGCCAGCAGTTTATATGGTTACGAGCAGTACTTC | NA | NA | TRBJ2-7 | TRBV28 | 12
CASTDRIGVSSGANVLTF | TGTGCCAGTACTGACAGAATAGGAGTCTCCTCTGGGGCCAACGTCCTGACTTTC | NA | few | TRBJ2-6 | TRBV19 | 18
CASSSTGDYEQYF | TGTGCCAGCAGTTCCACAGGGGACTACGAGCAGTACTTC | TRBD1 | NA | TRBJ2-7 | TRBV28 | 13
CASSPYRGPYEQYF | TGTGCCAGCAGTCCCTACAGGGGTCCTTACGAGCAGTACTTC | TRBD1 | NA | TRBJ2-7 | TRBV6-5 | 14
CSVEGEGWMRYF | TGCAGCGTTGAAGGGGAGGGGTGGATGCGGTACTTC | TRBD2 | NA | TRBJ2-7 | TRBV29-1 | 12
CASSPPGYEQYF | TGTGCCAGCTCACCACCGGGCTACGAGCAGTACTTC | NA | NA | TRBJ2-7 | TRBV18 | 12
CASSVRQGAGGYTF | TGCGCCAGCAGCGTCCGACAGGGGGCTGGAGGCTACACCTTC | TRBD1 | NA | TRBJ1-2 | TRBV5-1 | 14
CASSDEGLITDTQYF | TGTGCCAGCAGTGACGAGGGACTAATCACAGATACGCAGTATTTT | TRBD2 | NA | TRBJ2-3 | TRBV6-4 | 15
CASSLRRAEKLFF | TGTGCCAGCAGCCTAAGAAGGGCCGAAAAACTGTTTTTT | NA | few | TRBJ1-4 | TRBV14 | 13
CASSFTSGTEAFF | TGCGCCAGCAGCTTCACCTCGGGGACTGAAGCTTTCTTT | NA | NA | TRBJ1-1 | TRBV4-1 | 13
CASSLGNEQFF | TGTGCCAGCAGTTTGGGCAATGAGCAGTTCTTC | NA | NA | TRBJ2-1 | TRBV28 | 11
CASSSWSQETQYF | TGTGCTAGCAGCTCCTGGAGCCAAGAGACCCAGTACTTC | NA | medium-sized | TRBJ2-5 | TRBV7-7 | 13
CASSLLPGGANEKLFF | TGTGCCAGCAGTTTATTACCGGGGGGGGCTAATGAAAAACTGTTTTTT | NA | NA | TRBJ1-4 | TRBV27 | 16
CASSEGRPLNYGYTF | TGTGCCAGCAGTGAAGGACGGCCGCTTAACTATGGCTACACCTTC | NA | few | TRBJ1-2 | TRBV2 | 15
CASSIALLPNTPLHF | TGTGCCAGTAGTATAGCCCTTTTGCCAAATACACCCCTCCACTTT | NA | NA | TRBJ1-6 | TRBV19 | 15
CASTGRANYEQYF | TGTGCCAGCACGGGCAGGGCCAACTACGAGCAGTACTTC | NA | NA | TRBJ2-7 | TRBV2 | 13
CASSQDWDRGLAGNTIYF | TGCGCCAGCAGCCAAGATTGGGACAGGGGATTAGCTGGAAACACCATATATTTT | TRBD1 | NA | TRBJ1-3 | TRBV4-1 | 18
CASSTGQGGYEETQYF | TGCGCCAGCAGCACAGGACAGGGAGGGTATGAAGAGACCCAGTACTTC | NA | medium-sized | TRBJ2-5 | TRBV5-1 | 16
CASSLSPGATDTQYF | TGCGCCAGCAGCTTGAGTCCCGGGGCTACAGATACGCAGTATTTT | NA | NA | TRBJ2-3 | TRBV5-1 | 15
CAWYRGFQPQHF | TGTGCCTGGTACAGGGGGTTTCAGCCCCAGCATTTT | TRBD1 | NA | TRBJ1-5 | TRBV10-3 | 12
CASSFLGRGSEKLFF | TGTGCCAGCAGTTTCCTTGGCAGGGGGAGTGAAAAACTGTTTTTT | TRBD1 | NA | TRBJ1-4 | TRBV28 | 15
CASSVGSTHTEAFF | TGTGCCAGCAGCGTAGGATCCACCCACACTGAAGCTTTCTTT | NA | few | TRBJ1-1 | TRBV9 | 14
CASSEWGQSGGELFF | TGTGCCAGCAGTGAATGGGGACAGTCTGGGGGGGAGCTGTTTTTT | TRBD1 | NA | TRBJ2-2 | TRBV25-1 | 15
CASSVGATGYEQYF | TGTGCCAGCAGCGTAGGCGCCACCGGCTACGAGCAGTACTTC | NA | NA | TRBJ2-7 | TRBV9 | 14
CASSDRGSEKLFF | TGTGCCAGCAGTGACAGGGGTAGTGAAAAACTGTTTTTT | NA | few | TRBJ1-4 | TRBV2 | 13
CASSLRDWYNSPLHF | TGTGCCAGCAGTTTAAGGGACTGGTATAATTCACCCCTCCACTTT | NA | NA | TRBJ1-6 | TRBV27 | 15
CASSPRVNTEAFF | TGTGCCAGCAGTCCTAGGGTGAACACTGAAGCTTTCTTT | NA | NA | TRBJ1-1 | TRBV11-2 | 13
CASSQRAALSYEQYF | TGCGCCAGCAGCCAGAGGGCAGCTCTCTCCTACGAGCAGTACTTC | NA | NA | TRBJ2-7 | TRBV4-1 | 15
CASSSGVKVGYEQYF | TGTGCCAGCAGTTCGGGGGTAAAAGTGGGCTACGAGCAGTACTTC | NA | NA | TRBJ2-7 | TRBV28 | 15
CASSKEACF | TGTGCCAGTAGTAAGGAGGCCTGTTTT | NA | NA | TRBJ2-3 | TRBV19 | 9
CASRPVLGTEQYF | TGTGCCAGCAGGCCTGTTTTGGGTACCGAGCAGTACTTC | NA | NA | TRBJ2-7 | TRBV28 | 13
CAISEPPDRGQETQYF | TGTGCCATCAGTGAGCCGCCGGACAGGGGGCAAGAGACCCAGTACTTC | TRBD1 | few | TRBJ2-5 | TRBV10-3 | 16
CASSSIGGAWETQYF | TGTGCCAGCAGCTCTATTGGGGGGGCTTGGGAGACCCAGTACTTC | NA | NA | TRBJ2-5 | TRBV6-6 | 15
CASSLGPMGPMNTEAFF | TGTGCCAGCAGCTTAGGCCCCATGGGGCCCATGAACACTGAAGCTTTCTTT | NA | once | TRBJ1-1 | TRBV11-2 | 17